The T cell receptor (beta chain) described here comes from a study of T cell responses to AZD1222 COVID-19 vaccine. Clones were sequenced by immunoSEQ multiplex PCR, and TCRdb holds only the in-frame ones, with some missing. Among around 77,000 clones listed, more than 75% were seen once. Whole-study findings and limits: There were mostly white British donors and more females than males, and clonal diversity was possibly underestimated. Repertoires were obtained only post-peak T cell response. Nearly half of unique spike-specific TCRs reportedly avoided B.1.351 and B.1.1.7 mutated regions.

With respect to this clone: Its cognate antigen is unknown.

The CDR3 is 15 amino acids. Trimming cost V 7 bases and J 4 bases, with 20 bases left between them. Germline CDR1 GTSNPN, CDR2 SVGIG (reference sequence). The rearrangement uses TRBV30 and TRBJ1-3, with D uncertain. The receptor comes from an adult in good health. The sample was peripheral blood, taken on day 0 of AZD1222 vaccination. The CDR3 coding sequence is TGTGCCTTAGTAGAGGGCAGGAATACGGGAAACACCATATATTTT. This encodes CALVEGRNTGNTIYF.